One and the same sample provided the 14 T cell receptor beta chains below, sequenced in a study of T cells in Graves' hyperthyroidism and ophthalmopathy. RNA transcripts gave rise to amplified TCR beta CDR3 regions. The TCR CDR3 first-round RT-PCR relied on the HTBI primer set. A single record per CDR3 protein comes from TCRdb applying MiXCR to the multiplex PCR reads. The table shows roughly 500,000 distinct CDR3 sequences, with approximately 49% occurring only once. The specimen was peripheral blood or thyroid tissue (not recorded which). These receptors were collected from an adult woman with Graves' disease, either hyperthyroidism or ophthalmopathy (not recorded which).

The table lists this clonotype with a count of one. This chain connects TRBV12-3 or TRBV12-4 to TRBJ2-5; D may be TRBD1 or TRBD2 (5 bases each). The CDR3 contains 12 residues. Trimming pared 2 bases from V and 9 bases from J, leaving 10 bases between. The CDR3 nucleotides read TGTGCCAGCAGTTTAAGAGGGGAGTCCCAGTACTTC. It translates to CASSLRGESQYF.

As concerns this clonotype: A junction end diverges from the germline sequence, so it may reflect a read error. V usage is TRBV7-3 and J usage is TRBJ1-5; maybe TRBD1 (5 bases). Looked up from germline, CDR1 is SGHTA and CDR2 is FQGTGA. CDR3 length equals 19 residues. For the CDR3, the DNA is TGCGCCAGCAGCCAAGAGACCCAAAACAGGTTGGGAAGCAATCAGCCCCAGCATTTT. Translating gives CASSQETQNRLGSNQPQHF.

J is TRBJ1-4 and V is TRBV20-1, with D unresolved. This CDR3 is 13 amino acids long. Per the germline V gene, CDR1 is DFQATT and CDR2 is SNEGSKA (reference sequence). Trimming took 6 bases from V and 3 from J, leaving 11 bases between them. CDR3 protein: CSARIPANEKLFF. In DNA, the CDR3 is TGCAGTGCCCGGATTCCGGCTAATGAAAAACTGTTTTTT.

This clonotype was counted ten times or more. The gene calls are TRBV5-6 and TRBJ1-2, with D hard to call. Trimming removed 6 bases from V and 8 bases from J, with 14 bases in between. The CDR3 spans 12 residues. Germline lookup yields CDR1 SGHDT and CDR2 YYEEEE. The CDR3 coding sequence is TGTGCCAGCAAAGTCGTGGGGAGAGGCTACACCTTC. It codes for CASKVVGRGYTF.

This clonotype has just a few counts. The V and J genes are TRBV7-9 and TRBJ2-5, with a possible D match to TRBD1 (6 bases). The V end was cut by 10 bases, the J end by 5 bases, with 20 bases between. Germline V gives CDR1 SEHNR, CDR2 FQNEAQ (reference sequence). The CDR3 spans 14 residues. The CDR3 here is CAISETDRRETQYF. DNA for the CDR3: TGTGCCATCAGTGAAACTGACAGGAGGGAGACCCAGTACTTC.

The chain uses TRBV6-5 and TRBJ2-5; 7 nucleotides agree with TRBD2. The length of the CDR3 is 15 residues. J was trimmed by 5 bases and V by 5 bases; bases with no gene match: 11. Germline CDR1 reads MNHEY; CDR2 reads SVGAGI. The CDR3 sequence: CASSPNGGFGETQYF. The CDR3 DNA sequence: TGTGCCAGCAGTCCCAACGGGGGGTTCGGTGAGACCCAGTACTTC.

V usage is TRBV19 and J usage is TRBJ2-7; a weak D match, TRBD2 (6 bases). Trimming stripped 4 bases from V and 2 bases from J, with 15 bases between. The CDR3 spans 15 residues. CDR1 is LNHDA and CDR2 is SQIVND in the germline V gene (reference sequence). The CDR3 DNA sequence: TGTGCCAGTAGTACGGCCGGGACTGGGACCTACGAGCAGTACTTC. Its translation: CASSTAGTGTYEQYF.

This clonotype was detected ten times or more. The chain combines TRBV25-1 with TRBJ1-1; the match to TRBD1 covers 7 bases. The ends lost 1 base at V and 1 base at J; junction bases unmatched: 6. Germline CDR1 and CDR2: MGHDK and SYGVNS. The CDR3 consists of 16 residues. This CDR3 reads CASSEFGGGKNTEAFF. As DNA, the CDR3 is TGTGCCAGCAGTGAATTTGGAGGGGGCAAGAACACTGAAGCTTTCTTT.

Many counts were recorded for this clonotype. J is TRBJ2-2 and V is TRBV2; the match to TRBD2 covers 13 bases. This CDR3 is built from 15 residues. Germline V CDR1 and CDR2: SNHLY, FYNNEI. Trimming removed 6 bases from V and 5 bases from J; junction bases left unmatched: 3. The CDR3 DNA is TGTGCCAGCAGCGCGACTAGCGGGAGGACCGGGGAGCTGTTTTTT. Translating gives CASSATSGRTGELFF.

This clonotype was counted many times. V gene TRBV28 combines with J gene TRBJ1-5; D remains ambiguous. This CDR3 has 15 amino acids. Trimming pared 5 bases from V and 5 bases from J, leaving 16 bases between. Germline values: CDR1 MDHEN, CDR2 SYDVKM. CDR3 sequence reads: CASSAWEGEDQPQHF. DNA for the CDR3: TGTGCCAGCAGTGCCTGGGAAGGAGAAGATCAGCCCCAGCATTTT.

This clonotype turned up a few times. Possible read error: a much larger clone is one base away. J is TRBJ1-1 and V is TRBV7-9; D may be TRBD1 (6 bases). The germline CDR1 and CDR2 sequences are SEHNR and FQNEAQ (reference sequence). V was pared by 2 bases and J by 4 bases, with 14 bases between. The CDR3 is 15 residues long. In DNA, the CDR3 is TGTGCCAGCAGCTTATTCCGGACAGACAGCACTGAAGCTTTCTTT. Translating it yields CASSLFRTDSTEAFF.

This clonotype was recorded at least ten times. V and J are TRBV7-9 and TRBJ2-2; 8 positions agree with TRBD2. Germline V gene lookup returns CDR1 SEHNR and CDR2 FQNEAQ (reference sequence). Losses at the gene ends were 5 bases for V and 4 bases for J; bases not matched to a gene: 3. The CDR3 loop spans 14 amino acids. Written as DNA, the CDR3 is TGTGCCAGCAGCGCCAGCGGGAGCACCGGGGAGCTGTTTTTT. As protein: CASSASGSTGELFF.

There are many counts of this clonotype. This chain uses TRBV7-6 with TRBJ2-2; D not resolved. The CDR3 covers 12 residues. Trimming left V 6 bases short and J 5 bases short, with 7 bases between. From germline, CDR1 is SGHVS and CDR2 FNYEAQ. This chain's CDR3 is CASRPGTGELFF. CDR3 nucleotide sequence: TGTGCCAGCAGACCCGGTACCGGGGAGCTGTTTTTT.

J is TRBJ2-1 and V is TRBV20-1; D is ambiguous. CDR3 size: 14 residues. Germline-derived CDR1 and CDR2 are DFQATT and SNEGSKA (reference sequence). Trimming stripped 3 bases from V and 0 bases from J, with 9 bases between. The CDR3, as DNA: TGCAGTGCTAGTCCCAGAAGCTCCTACAATGAGCAGTTCTTC. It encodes CSASPRSSYNEQFF.